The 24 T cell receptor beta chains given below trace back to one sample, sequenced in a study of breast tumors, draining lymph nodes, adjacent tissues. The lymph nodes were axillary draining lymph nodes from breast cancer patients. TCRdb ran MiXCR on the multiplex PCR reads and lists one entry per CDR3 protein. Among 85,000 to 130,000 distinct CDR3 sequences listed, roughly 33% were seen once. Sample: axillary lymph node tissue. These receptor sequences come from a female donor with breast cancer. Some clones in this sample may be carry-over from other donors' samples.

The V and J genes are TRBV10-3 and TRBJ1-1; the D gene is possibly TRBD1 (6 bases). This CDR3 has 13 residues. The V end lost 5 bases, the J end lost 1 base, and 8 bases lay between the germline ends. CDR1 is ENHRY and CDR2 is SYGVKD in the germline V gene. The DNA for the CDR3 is TGTGCCATCAGTTTACAGGGGAACACTGAAGCTTTCTTT. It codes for CAISLQGNTEAFF.

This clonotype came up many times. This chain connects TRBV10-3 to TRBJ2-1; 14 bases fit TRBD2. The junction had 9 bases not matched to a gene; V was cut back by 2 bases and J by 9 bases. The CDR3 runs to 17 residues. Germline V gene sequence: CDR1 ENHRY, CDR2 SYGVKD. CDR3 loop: CAISETSGTSGSGEQFF. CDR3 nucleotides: TGTGCCATCAGTGAGACTTCCGGGACTAGCGGGAGTGGTGAGCAGTTCTTC.

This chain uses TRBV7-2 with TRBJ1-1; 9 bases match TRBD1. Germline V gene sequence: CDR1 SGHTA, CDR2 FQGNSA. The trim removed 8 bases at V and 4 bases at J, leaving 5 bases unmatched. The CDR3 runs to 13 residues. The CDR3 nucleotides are TGTGCCAGCCGGGAGACAGGGGGCACTGAAGCTTTCTTT. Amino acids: CASRETGGTEAFF.

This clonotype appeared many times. CDR3 sequence (DNA): TGTGCCAGCAGTTACAGGGCCATCTCCTACAATGAGCAGTTCTTC. Translation: CASSYRAISYNEQFF. The V call is TRBV6-5, the J call TRBJ2-1, with D uncertain. Germline loops: CDR1 MNHEY, CDR2 SVGAGI. The CDR3 totals 15 residues. Trimming removed 2 bases at V and 0 bases at J, with 8 bases between.

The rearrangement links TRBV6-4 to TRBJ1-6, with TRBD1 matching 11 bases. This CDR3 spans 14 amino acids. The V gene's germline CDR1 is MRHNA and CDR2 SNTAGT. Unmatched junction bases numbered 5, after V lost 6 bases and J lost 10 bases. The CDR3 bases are TGTGCCAGCAGGGGACAGGGGGACAGCTCACCCCTCCACTTT. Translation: CASRGQGDSSPLHF.

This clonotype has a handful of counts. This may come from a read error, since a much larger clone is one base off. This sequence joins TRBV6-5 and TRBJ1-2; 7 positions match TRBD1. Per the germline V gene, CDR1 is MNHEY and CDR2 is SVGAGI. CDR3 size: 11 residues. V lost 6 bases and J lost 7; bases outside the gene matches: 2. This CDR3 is CASSHRGGYTF. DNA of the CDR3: TGTGCCAGCAGCCACAGGGGTGGCTACACCTTC.

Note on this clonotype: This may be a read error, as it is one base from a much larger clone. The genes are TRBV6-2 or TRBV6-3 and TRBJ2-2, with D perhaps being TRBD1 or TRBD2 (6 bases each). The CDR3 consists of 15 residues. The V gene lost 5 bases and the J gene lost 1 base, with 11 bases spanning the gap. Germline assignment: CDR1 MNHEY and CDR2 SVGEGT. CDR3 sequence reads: CASSRGVRNTGELFF. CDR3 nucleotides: TGTGCCAGCAGTAGGGGGGTCCGGAACACCGGGGAGCTGTTTTTT.

DNA for the CDR3: TGCAGCGCTGACAGGACAGCCACTAGCTATGGCTACACCTTC. Protein product: CSADRTATSYGYTF. The chain couples TRBV29-1 to TRBJ1-2; a possible D gene is TRBD1 (6 bases). Germline V gene data show CDR1 as SQVTM and CDR2 as ANQGSEA. Trimming shortened V by 7 bases and J by 4 bases, and 19 bases separated the two germline ends. The CDR3 loop spans 14 amino acids.

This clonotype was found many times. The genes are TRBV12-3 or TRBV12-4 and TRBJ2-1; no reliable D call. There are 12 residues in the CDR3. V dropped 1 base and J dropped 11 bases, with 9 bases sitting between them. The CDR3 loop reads CASSLGGRQQFF. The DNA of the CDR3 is TGTGCCAGCAGTTTAGGTGGCAGGCAGCAGTTCTTC.

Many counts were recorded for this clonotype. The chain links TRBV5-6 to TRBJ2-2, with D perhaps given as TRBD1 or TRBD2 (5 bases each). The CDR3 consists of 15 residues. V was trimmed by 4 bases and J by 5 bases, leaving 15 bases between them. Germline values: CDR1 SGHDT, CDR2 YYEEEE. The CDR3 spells CASSPRTGGTGELFF. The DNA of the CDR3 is TGTGCCAGCAGCCCGCGGACTGGGGGAACCGGGGAGCTGTTTTTT.

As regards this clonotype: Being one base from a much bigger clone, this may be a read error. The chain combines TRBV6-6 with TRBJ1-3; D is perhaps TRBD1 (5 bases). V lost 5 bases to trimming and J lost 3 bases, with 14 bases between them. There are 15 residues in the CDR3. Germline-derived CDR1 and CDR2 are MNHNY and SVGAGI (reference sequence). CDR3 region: CASSHPGGDGNTIYF. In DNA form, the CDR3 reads TGTGCCAGCAGTCACCCAGGAGGGGATGGAAACACCATATATTTT.

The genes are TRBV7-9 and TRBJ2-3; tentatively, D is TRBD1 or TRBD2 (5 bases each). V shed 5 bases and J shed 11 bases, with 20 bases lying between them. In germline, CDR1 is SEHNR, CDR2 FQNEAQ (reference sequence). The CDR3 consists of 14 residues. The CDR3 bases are TGTGCCAGCAGCCTATTGGGACCGTACAATGAGCAGTATTTT. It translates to CASSLLGPYNEQYF.

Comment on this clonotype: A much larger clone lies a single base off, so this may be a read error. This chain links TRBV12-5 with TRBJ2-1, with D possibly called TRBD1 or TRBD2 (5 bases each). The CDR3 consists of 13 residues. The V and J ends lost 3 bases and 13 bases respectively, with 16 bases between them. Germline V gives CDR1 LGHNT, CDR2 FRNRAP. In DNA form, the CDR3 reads TGTGCTAGTGGTTTTGGGGCCCCGGGGCGCCAGTTCTTC. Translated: CASGFGAPGRQFF.

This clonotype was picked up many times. CDR3 DNA: TGTGCCAGTAGTATAGCCGGTTTGAGTAACACCGGGGAGCTGTTTTTT. It is translated as CASSIAGLSNTGELFF. This sequence joins TRBV19 and TRBJ2-2; D unclear. Germline lookup yields CDR1 LNHDA and CDR2 SQIVND (reference sequence). V was trimmed by 1 base and J by 2 bases, leaving 11 bases between them. CDR3 length: 16 residues.

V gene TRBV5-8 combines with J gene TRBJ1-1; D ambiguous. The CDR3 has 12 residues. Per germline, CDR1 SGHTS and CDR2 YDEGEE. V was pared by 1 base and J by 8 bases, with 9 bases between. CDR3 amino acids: CASSLKITEAFF. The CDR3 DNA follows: TGTGCCAGCAGCTTGAAGATAACGGAAGCTTTCTTT.

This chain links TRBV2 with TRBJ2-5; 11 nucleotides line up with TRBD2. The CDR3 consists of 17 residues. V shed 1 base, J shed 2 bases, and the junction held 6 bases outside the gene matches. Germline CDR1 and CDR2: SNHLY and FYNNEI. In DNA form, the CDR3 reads TGTGCCAGCAGTGAAGGCCCGGGACTAGCGGATCAAGAGACCCAGTACTTC. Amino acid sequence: CASSEGPGLADQETQYF.

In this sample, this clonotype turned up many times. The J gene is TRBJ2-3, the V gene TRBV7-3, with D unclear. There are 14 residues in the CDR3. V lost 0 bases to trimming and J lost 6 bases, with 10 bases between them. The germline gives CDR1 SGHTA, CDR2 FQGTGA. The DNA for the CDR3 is TGTGCCAGCAGCTTAACGGCCTCGGAGGATACGCAGTATTTT. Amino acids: CASSLTASEDTQYF.

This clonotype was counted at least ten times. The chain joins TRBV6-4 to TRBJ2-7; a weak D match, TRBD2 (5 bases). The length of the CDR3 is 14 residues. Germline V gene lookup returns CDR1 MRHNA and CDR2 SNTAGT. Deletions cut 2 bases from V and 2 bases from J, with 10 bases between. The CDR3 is CASSDLDSTYEQYF. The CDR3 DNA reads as TGTGCCAGCAGTGACCTGGACTCTACCTACGAGCAGTACTTC.

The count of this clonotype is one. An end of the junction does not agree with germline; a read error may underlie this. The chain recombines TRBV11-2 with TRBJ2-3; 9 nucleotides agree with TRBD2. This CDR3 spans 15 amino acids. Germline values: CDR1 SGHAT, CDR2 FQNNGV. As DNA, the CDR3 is TGTACCAGCGGCTTCTTAGCGGGAGTAGGAGATACGCAGTATTTT. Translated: CTSGFLAGVGDTQYF.

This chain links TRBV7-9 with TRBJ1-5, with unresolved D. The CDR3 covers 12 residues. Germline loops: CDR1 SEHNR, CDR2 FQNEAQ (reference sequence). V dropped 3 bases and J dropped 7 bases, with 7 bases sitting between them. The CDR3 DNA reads TGTGCCAGCAGCTTTTTGACCCAGCCCCAGCATTTT. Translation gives CASSFLTQPQHF.

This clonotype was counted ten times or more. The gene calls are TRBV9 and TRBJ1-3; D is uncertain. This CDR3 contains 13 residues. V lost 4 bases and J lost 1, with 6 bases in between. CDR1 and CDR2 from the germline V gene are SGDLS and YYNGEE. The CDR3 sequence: CASSHGSGNTIYF. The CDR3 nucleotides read TGTGCCAGCAGCCACGGATCTGGAAACACCATATATTTT.

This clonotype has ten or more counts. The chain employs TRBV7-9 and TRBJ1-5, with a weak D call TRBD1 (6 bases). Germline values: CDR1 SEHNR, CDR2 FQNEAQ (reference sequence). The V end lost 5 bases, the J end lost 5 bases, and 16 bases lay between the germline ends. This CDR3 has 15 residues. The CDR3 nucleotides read TGTGCCAGCAGCCATACAGGGTTTGACGATCAGCCCCAGCATTTT. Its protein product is CASSHTGFDDQPQHF. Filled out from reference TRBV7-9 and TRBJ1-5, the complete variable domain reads DTGVSQNPRHKITKRGQNVTFRCDPISEHNRLYWYRQTLGQGPEFLTYFQNEAQLEKSRLLSDRFSAERPKGSFSTLEIQRTEQGDSAMYLCASSHTGFDDQPQHFGDGTRLSIL.

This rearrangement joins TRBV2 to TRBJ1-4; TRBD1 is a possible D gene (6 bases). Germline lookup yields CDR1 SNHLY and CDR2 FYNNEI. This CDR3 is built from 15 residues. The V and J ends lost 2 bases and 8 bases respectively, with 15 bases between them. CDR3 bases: TGTGCCAGCAGTGAACTAGCGGGGGCCGAGGAAAAACTGTTTTTT. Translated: CASSELAGAEEKLFF.

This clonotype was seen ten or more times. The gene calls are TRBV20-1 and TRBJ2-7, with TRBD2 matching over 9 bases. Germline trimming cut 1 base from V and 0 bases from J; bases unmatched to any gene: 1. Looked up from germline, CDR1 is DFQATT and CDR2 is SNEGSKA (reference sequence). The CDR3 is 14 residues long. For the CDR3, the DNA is TGCAGTGCTAGAGTTAGCGGGGGCTCCTACGAGCAGTACTTC. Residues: CSARVSGGSYEQYF.